The following is a TCR beta chain sequence with its context. This CDR3 spans 15 amino acids. With 5 bases removed from V and 5 bases from J, the gap between germline ends came to 20 bases. Germline loops: CDR1 SGHRS, CDR2 YFSETQ. Bone marrow was sampled from every patient at the time of active disease. From around 440 ng of RNA, a library with molecular barcoded alpha/delta and beta/gamma adaptors was made. TCRdb redid the calling of the reads with MiXCR, one entry per CDR3 protein. The table has more than 30,000 distinct CDR3 sequences, 12% to 15% seen once. These data originate in a study of read filtering for tumor transcriptome and immune sequencing. On the study more broadly: The cohort had 17 to 20 men and approximately 13 women aged about 47 to 80, mean roughly 70 years.

This clonotype originated in a donor at least 40 years old with multiple myeloma. The sequenced sample was a population of CD138-negative cells sorted from bone marrow. The J gene is TRBJ2-7, the V gene TRBV5-1, with no clear D. CDR3 DNA: TGCGCCAGCAGGACGAGGACGTCGGTCCAGGACGAGCAGTACTTC. This encodes CASRTRTSVQDEQYF.